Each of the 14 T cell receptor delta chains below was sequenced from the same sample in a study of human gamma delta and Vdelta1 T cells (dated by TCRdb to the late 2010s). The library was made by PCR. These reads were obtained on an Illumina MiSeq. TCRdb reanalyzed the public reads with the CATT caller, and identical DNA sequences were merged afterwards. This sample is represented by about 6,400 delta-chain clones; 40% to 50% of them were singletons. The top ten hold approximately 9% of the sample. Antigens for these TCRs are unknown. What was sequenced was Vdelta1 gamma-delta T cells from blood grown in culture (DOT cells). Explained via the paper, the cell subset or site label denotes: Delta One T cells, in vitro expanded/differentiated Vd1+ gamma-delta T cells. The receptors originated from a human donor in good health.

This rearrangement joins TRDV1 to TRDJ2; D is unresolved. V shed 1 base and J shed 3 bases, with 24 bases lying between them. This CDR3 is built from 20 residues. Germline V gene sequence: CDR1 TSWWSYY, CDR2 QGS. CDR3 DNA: TGTGCTCTTGGGGAACCCCAGTCGTATACACCGCTGAGCGTGACAGCACAACTCTTCTTT. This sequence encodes CALGEPQSYTPLSVTAQLFF.

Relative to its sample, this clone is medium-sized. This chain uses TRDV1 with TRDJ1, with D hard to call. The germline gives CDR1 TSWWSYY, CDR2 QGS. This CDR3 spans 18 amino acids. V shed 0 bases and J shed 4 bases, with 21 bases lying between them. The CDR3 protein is CALGELRPPLTTDDKLIF. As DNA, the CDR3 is TGTGCTCTTGGGGAACTCCGTCCCCCTTTGACGACTGACGATAAACTCATCTTT.

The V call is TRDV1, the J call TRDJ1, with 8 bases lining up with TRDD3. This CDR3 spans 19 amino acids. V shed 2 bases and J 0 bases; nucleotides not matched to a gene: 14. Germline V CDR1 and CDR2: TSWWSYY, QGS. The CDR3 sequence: CALGEFEGYAVPYTDKLIF. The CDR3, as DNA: TGTGCTCTTGGGGAATTCGAGGGATACGCAGTCCCGTACACCGATAAACTCATCTTT.

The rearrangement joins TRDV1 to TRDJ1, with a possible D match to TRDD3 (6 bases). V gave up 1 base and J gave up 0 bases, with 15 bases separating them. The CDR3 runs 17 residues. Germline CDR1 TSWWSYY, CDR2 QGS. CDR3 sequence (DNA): TGTGCTCTTGGGGAACGGTCAAGTCTGGGGTACACCGATAAACTCATCTTT. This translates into CALGERSSLGYTDKLIF.

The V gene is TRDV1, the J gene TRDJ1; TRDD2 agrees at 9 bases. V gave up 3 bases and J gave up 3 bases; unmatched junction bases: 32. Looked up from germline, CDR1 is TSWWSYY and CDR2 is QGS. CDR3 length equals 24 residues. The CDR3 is CALGENPSYPPEGSLRGEPDKLIF. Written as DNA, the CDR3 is TGTGCTCTTGGGGAGAACCCTTCCTACCCCCCAGAGGGATCCCTCCGGGGAGAACCCGATAAACTCATCTTT.

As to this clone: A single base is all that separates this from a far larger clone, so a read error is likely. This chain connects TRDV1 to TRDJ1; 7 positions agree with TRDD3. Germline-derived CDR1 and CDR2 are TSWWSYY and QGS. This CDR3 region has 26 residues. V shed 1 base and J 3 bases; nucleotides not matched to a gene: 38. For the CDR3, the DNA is TGTGCTCTTGGGGAACAAAGGCGGCAGCAATTTCCTTCGATGTACTGGGGCCTCTACAACGCCGATAAACTCATCTTT. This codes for CALGEQRRQQFPSMYWGLYNADKLIF.

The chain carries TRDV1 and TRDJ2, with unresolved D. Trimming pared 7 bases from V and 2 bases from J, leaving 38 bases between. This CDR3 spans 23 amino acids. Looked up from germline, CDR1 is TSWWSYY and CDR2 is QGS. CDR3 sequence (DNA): TGTGCTCTTGACGCGTCTCCCCCCGAAAACCGGCTAGGATCATGGTGGTTGACAGCACAACTCTTCTTT. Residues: CALDASPPENRLGSWWLTAQLFF.

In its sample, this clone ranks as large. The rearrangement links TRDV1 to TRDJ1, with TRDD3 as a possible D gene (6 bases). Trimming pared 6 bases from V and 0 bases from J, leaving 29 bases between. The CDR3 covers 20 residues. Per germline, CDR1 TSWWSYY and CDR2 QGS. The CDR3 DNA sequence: TGTGCTCTTGGCACTCCGCGGCCTACCATCGATACGTCGTACACCGATAAACTCATCTTT. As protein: CALGTPRPTIDTSYTDKLIF.

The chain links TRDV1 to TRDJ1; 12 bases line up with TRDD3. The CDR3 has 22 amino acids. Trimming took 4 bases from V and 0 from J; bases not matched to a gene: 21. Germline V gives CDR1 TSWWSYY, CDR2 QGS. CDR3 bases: TGTGCTCTTGGGGTATGTAGTAGCTTTCACACTGGGGGATACACGTACACCGATAAACTCATCTTT. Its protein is CALGVCSSFHTGGYTYTDKLIF.

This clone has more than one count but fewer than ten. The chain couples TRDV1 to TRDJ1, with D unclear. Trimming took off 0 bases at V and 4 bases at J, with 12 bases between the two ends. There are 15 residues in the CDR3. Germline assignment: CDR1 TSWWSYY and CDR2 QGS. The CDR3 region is CALGELYLPHDKLIF. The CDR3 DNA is TGTGCTCTTGGGGAACTATACCTCCCTCACGATAAACTCATCTTT.

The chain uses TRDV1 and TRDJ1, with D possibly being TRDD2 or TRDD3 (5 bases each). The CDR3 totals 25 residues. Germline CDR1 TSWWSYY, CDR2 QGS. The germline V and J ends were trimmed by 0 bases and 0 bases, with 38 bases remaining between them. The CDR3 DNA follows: TGTGCTCTTGGGGAACTGTGGGCCCTACCCGAGGACCTTGGACCATACGTATTGAACACCGATAAACTCATCTTT. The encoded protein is CALGELWALPEDLGPYVLNTDKLIF.

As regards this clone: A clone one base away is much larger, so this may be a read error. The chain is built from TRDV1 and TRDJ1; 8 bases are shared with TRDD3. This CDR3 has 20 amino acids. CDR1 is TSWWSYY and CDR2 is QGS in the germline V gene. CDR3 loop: CAHGELSGGRWGSYTDKLIF. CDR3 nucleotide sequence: TGTGCTCATGGGGAACTCAGCGGGGGGCGCTGGGGGAGTTACACCGATAAACTCATCTTT.

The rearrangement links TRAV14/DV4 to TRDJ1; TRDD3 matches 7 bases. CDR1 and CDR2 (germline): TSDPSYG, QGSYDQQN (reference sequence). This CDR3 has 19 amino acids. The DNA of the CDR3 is TGTGCTCTGCCGAGGCTTGAGTCACTGGGGCCATCTGCCACCGATAAACTCATCTTT. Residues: CALPRLESLGPSATDKLIF.

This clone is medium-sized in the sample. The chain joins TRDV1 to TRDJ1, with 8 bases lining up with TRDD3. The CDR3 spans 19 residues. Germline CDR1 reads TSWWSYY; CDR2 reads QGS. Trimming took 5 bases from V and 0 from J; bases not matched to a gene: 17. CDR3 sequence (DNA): TGTGCTCTTGGGAGTCCTCTAACCTTACTGGGGGTTCACACCGATAAACTCATCTTT. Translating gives CALGSPLTLLGVHTDKLIF.